This T cell receptor (beta chain) was observed in a study of cytotoxic CD8 clonotypes in ibrutinib-treated CLL (dated by TCRdb to about 2021). Notes on the research overall: In this cohort, around 15 patients were treatment-naive and roughly ten were relapsed/refractory, while roughly 17 had unmutated IGHV. Responses were partial in around 25 patients and complete in 2; after median about 70 months follow-up, roughly 15 stayed in remission and some twelve progressed. Samples at response were collected after a median of roughly twelve months of treatment, with a range of roughly 6 to 40 months. On average, each sample had roughly 250,000 productive templates and 94,082 productive rearrangements. Of the 90 or so participants in the trial, about two dozen had longitudinal samples available. Cryopreserved peripheral blood mononuclear cells were obtained prior to treatment, at the time of response, and at either disease progression or sustained remission. Every remission and progressive disease sample was obtained while ibrutinib was still being received by the patients.

On a MiSeq, deep resolution sequencing aimed for a depth between 1 in 1 million and 1 in 200,000 T cells, with each clonotype covered roughly 10x on average. The immunoSEQ hsTCRB Kit was used to generate TCR beta libraries. The study's processing was this. ImmunoSEQ Data Assistant and ImmunoSEQ Analyzer were used for data analysis, and V, D and J genes were assigned according to IMGT definitions. Clonality, with values ranging from 0 to 1, was calculated as one minus the normalized Shannon entropy of productive rearrangement frequencies. Only overrepresented clonotypes making up at least 0.05% of each patient's repertoire were included in the public clonotype analysis. Roughly 13 repertoires from age-matched healthy donors, obtained from immuneACCESS, served as clonality controls. This immuneACCESS table, as held by TCRdb, lists in-frame sequences with V and J called but not all clones. Of the missing ones, under half trace to an unresolved V gene in checked studies; the others have no known cause. The V and J calls and the clone size are those of that table, but D and trimming were determined from the DNA. The sample has hundreds of thousands of clones on record, 67% of them singletons. The ten largest account for about 5.9% of the sample.

V sheds 2 bases and J sheds 0 bases, leaving 5 bases between their ends. The CDR3 numbers 14 residues from cysteine through phenylalanine. Of all the DNA, just the CDR3 is kept, 42 bases in frame from base 1. CDR1 and CDR2, looked up from the germline V gene, are SGDLS and YYNGEE. Study-wide conclusions, independent of this receptor: Sustained-remission and progressing patients did not have matched sampling times, and lymph node repertoires were not examined. Baseline clonality was found to be higher than that of age-matched healthy donors and was strongly correlated with circulating CD8+ T-cell counts. An increase in clonality was observed at ibrutinib response, with clonality remaining stable during sustained remission and falling back toward baseline at progression. Public clonotypes were found to be uncommon and were observed to contract or remain stable during treatment; the increase in clonality was shown to reflect expansion of private clonotypes at ibrutinib response.

This clone was detected only a few times. It has no known antigen specificity. No much larger clonotype is one base removed from it; base qualities were not supplied. Other DNA sequences in this specimen translate into the identical CDR3. For TCR beta library preparation, about 2.2 micrograms of genomic DNA were extracted from the cryopreserved PBMCs. Longitudinal blood samples from CLL patients on ibrutinib monotherapy underwent high-throughput TCR beta sequencing. The patients were enrolled in a single-center, open-label phase 2 trial of ibrutinib monotherapy. The source is a human donor with chronic lymphocytic leukemia. The sequence is built from TRBV9 and TRBJ2-2; the D gene cannot be resolved reliably. Sample: PBMCs, taken after 36 months of ibrutinib treatment. The nucleotide sequence is given as TGTGCCAGCAGCGTGGCGGCGAACACCGGGGAGCTGTTTTTT. Its protein reads: CASSVAANTGELFF. Outside the CDR3, residues come from the reference TRBV9 and TRBJ2-2 proteins, so the full variable domain is: DSGVTQTPKHLITATGQRVTLRCSPRSGDLSVYWYQQSLDQGLQFLIQYYNGEERAKGNILERFSAQQFPDLHSELNLSSLELGDSALYFCASSVAANTGELFFGEGSRLTVL.